This T cell receptor (beta chain) appears in the sequencing data of a study of cytomegalovirus exposure and HLA in healthy donors. Findings and limits, study-wide: The tendency of first-cohort TCR clusters to co-occur in the 100 to 150 validation repertoires emerged from a later analysis. Among the CMV-associated chains, three were confirmed in vitro as specific for CMV antigens. The majority of TCR sequences were rare, yet some public TCRs appeared in many donors. There were some 150 TCR beta chains listed as cytomegalovirus-associated.

The germline V gene encodes CDR1 SGHDT and CDR2 YYEEEE. The CDR3 has 15 amino acids. V lost 3 bases and J 0 bases, leaving 12 bases between the germline ends. Using immunoSEQ multiplex PCR, the repertoire was profiled, and TCRdb retains in-frame clones only, with some absent. The data show roughly 120,000 clones, roughly 82% seen once. For this clone: The antigen is undetermined.

This clonotype was obtained from a man younger than 35 in good health and CMV-seronegative. The chain carries TRBV5-6 and TRBJ1-2, with D possibly TRBD1 on 6 matching bases. The material sequenced was PBMCs. Here the CDR3 DNA reads TGTGCCAGCAGCTCCCGGACAGACGCTAACTATGGCTACACCTTC. It specifies CASSSRTDANYGYTF.